The next 17 T cell receptor beta chains were all read from a single sample in a study of radiotherapy plus CTLA-4 blockade in lung cancer. TCRdb keeps only in-frame clones here, not all; method: immunoSEQ multiplex PCR. The sample yields some 48,000 clones, approximately 86% seen once. The sequenced sample was peripheral blood, obtained from a patient treated with radiotherapy plus ipilimumab. These receptor sequences come from a human donor with non-small cell lung cancer that progressed on radiotherapy plus ipilimumab. Some clones in this sample may be carry-over from other donors' samples.

The chain carries TRBV7-2 and TRBJ2-2, with unresolved D. The length of the CDR3 is 12 residues. Germline-derived CDR1 and CDR2 are SGHTA and FQGNSA. The V gene lost 2 bases and the J gene lost 6 bases, with 4 bases spanning the gap. CDR3 nucleotides: TGTGCCAGCAGCTTACGTCCCGGGGAGCTGTTTTTT. It codes for CASSLRPGELFF.

V is TRBV6-4 and J is TRBJ2-3; 9 nucleotides agree with TRBD2. Trimming cost V 3 bases and J 1 base; bases outside gene matches: 2. From germline, CDR1 is MRHNA and CDR2 SNTAGT. This CDR3 has 15 amino acids. The CDR3 DNA follows: TGTGCCAGCAGTGAGATAGCGGGGGGCACAGATACGCAGTATTTT. Amino acids: CASSEIAGGTDTQYF.

The CDR3 sequence is CASSTAGADTQYF. CDR3 coding DNA: TGCGCCAGCAGCACGGCAGGGGCAGATACGCAGTATTTT. The chain recombines TRBV5-1 with TRBJ2-3, with D possibly TRBD1 on 6 matching bases. Looked up from germline, CDR1 is SGHRS and CDR2 is YFSETQ. This CDR3 has 13 residues. Trimming took 4 bases from V and 4 from J, leaving 10 bases between them.

The rearrangement uses TRBV10-1 and TRBJ1-6; unclear D gene. The CDR3 is 15 amino acids. CDR1 and CDR2 from the germline V gene are WNHNN and SYGVQD (reference sequence). V lost 3 bases and J 8 bases, leaving 14 bases between the germline ends. CDR3 amino acids: CASSDRRPYDSPLHF. The CDR3 DNA reads TGCGCCAGCAGTGATAGGAGGCCTTATGATTCACCCCTCCACTTT.

V and J are TRBV6-5 and TRBJ1-2; 10 bases fit TRBD1. The CDR3 spans 15 residues. Germline V lookup: CDR1 MNHEY, CDR2 SVGAGI. V trimming: 6 bases; J trimming: 4 bases; junction bases outside the gene matches: 8. The CDR3 reads CASSSGTGVGYGYTF. The CDR3 nucleotides read TGTGCCAGCAGCTCCGGGACAGGGGTTGGCTATGGCTACACCTTC.

This chain links TRBV19 with TRBJ2-1; 11 positions match TRBD2. Germline CDR1 is LNHDA and CDR2 is SQIVND (reference sequence). This CDR3 is built from 17 residues. Trimming removed 5 bases from V and 3 bases from J; junction bases left unmatched: 9. CDR3 nucleotide sequence: TGTGCCAGTAGTGGTACTAGCGGGGGCCCCAACTACAATGAGCAGTTCTTC. It codes for CASSGTSGGPNYNEQFF.

The V call is TRBV29-1, the J call TRBJ1-2; D may be TRBD1 (6 bases). The length of the CDR3 is 11 residues. Trimming cost V 5 bases and J 8 bases, with 12 bases left between them. Germline loops: CDR1 SQVTM, CDR2 ANQGSEA. The CDR3 spells CSVSTGLGYTF. The CDR3 nucleotides read TGCAGCGTTAGTACAGGGCTCGGCTACACCTTC.

In the case of this clone: This CDR3 is also generated by other DNA sequences in the sample. V gene TRBV9 combines with J gene TRBJ2-6, with no clear D. The CDR3 is 14 amino acids. V gave up 3 bases and J gave up 0 bases, with 4 bases separating them. In germline, CDR1 is SGDLS, CDR2 YYNGEE. Here the CDR3 reads CASSAHSGANVLTF. In DNA form, the CDR3 reads TGTGCCAGCAGCGCACACTCTGGGGCCAACGTCCTGACTTTC.

The V gene is TRBV5-6, the J gene TRBJ2-1; tentatively, D is TRBD1 (6 bases). The CDR3 is made up of 17 amino acids. Germline loops: CDR1 SGHDT, CDR2 YYEEEE. V dropped 1 base and J dropped 3 bases, with 17 bases sitting between them. CDR3 region: CASSLRARQANYNEQFF. The CDR3 DNA reads as TGTGCCAGCAGCTTGAGAGCGAGACAGGCGAACTACAATGAGCAGTTCTTC. The whole variable domain, filled in from reference TRBV5-6 and TRBJ2-1, reads DAGVTQSPTHLIKTRGQQVTLRCSPKSGHDTVSWYQQALGQGPQFIFQYYEEEERQRGNFPDRFSGHQFPNYSSELNVNALLLGDSALYLCASSLRARQANYNEQFFGPGTRLTVL.

Only one count was recorded for this clone. The gene calls are TRBV18 and TRBJ2-7; D gene uncertain. Per the germline V gene, CDR1 is KGHSH and CDR2 is LQKENI. V lost 2 bases to trimming and J lost 3 bases, with 11 bases between them. The CDR3 runs 14 residues. This CDR3 is CASSPYNSNYEQYF. The DNA for the CDR3 is TGTGCCAGCTCACCATATAACTCCAACTACGAGCAGTACTTC.

The chain's CDR3 is CASSFRAGEVTGELFF. Here the CDR3 DNA reads TGTGCCAGCAGTTTTAGGGCGGGAGAGGTCACCGGGGAGCTGTTTTTT. The V and J genes are TRBV28 and TRBJ2-2; TRBD2 matches at 7 bases. Germline CDR1 and CDR2: MDHEN and SYDVKM. V lost 3 bases and J lost 4; bases outside the gene matches: 8. The CDR3 length is 16 residues. The full variable domain, with the rest looked up from reference TRBV28 and TRBJ2-2, is DVKVTQSSRYLVKRTGEKVFLECVQDMDHENMFWYRQDPGLGLRLIYFSYDVKMKEKGDIPEGYSVSREKKERFSLILESASTNQTSMYLCASSFRAGEVTGELFFGEGSRLTVL.

This chain uses TRBV19 with TRBJ1-3; D might be TRBD1 (5 bases). The CDR3 loop spans 15 amino acids. Germline loops: CDR1 LNHDA, CDR2 SQIVND (reference sequence). Trimming left V 7 bases short and J 0 bases short, with 13 bases between. The CDR3 DNA is TGTGCCAGTATGGAAAGGGGCCGCTCTGGAAACACCATATATTTT. Protein: CASMERGRSGNTIYF.

This chain joins TRBV27 and TRBJ2-6, with TRBD2 matching over 14 bases. Germline assignment: CDR1 MNHEY and CDR2 SMNVEV (reference sequence). This CDR3 comprises 18 residues. V dropped 6 bases and J dropped 4; count of bases not matched to a gene: 8. CDR3 region: CASSRGLAGVLGANVLTF. DNA for the CDR3: TGTGCCAGCAGCCGGGGACTAGCGGGAGTATTGGGGGCCAACGTCCTGACTTTC.

The rearrangement uses TRBV4-2 and TRBJ2-1, with TRBD2 identical over 10 bases. Germline-derived CDR1 and CDR2 are LGHNA and YNFKEQ. This CDR3 spans 15 amino acids. The V and J ends lost 4 bases and 4 bases, in that order; junction bases with no gene match: 4. CDR3 region: CASSPGLAEYNEQFF. In nucleotides, the CDR3 is TGTGCCAGCAGCCCAGGACTAGCGGAATACAATGAGCAGTTCTTC.

The rearrangement links TRBV25-1 to TRBJ2-2; D is perhaps TRBD1 (6 bases). Per germline, CDR1 MGHDK and CDR2 SYGVNS. There are 15 residues in the CDR3. Trimming took 4 bases from V and 4 from J, leaving 13 bases between them. The CDR3 is CASSVFQQGTGELFF. CDR3 bases: TGTGCCAGCAGTGTTTTCCAACAGGGCACCGGGGAGCTGTTTTTT. Together with reference TRBV25-1 and TRBJ2-2, the CDR3 gives the full variable domain: EADIYQTPRYLVIGTGKKITLECSQTMGHDKMYWYQQDPGMELHLIHYSYGVNSTEKGDLSSESTVSRIRTEHFPLTLESARPSHTSQYLCASSVFQQGTGELFFGEGSRLTVL.

This clone appeared a few times. The genes are TRBV5-1 and TRBJ1-4; D is undetermined. Trimming left V 2 bases short and J 6 bases short, with 8 bases between. CDR3 length: 13 residues. The germline V gene has CDR1 SGHRS and CDR2 YFSETQ. The CDR3 DNA sequence: TGCGCCAGCAGCTTCGGTCGGGATGAAAAACTGTTTTTT. Translated: CASSFGRDEKLFF.

The V and J genes are TRBV6-1 and TRBJ2-3; TRBD2 matches at 10 bases. The trim removed 6 bases at V and 4 bases at J, leaving 7 bases unmatched. CDR3 length equals 15 residues. CDR1 and CDR2 from the germline V gene are MNHNS and SASEGT. Here the CDR3 reads CASRERGGSPDTQYF. DNA of the CDR3: TGTGCCAGCAGGGAGCGGGGGGGATCTCCAGATACGCAGTATTTT.